The next 29 T cell receptor beta chains were all read from a single sample in a study of blood T cells in healthy people across ages. A second about 6 to 12 cycle PCR used barcoded and J-beta primers. TCRdb analysed the 5' RACE reads with MiXCR anew, one entry per CDR3 protein. The table shows 700,000 to 950,000 distinct CDR3 sequences, with 55% to 75% occurring only once. The sequencing sample was made of blood. These receptors all come from a young man in good health.

The chain is built from TRBV20-1 and TRBJ2-2; TRBD2 might be the D (6 bases). The CDR3 is 13 residues long. Trimming removed 3 bases from V and 4 bases from J, with 9 bases in between. CDR1 is DFQATT and CDR2 is SNEGSKA in the germline V gene (reference sequence). In nucleotides, the CDR3 is TGCAGTGCTAGGGCCGGGAGCACCGGGGAGCTGTTTTTT. It specifies CSARAGSTGELFF.

The chain recombines TRBV3-1 with TRBJ2-1, with a weak D call TRBD2 (6 bases). V was clipped by 3 bases and J by 9 bases, with 9 bases between them. The CDR3 has 12 residues. CDR1 and CDR2 (germline): LGHDT, YNNKEL (reference sequence). This CDR3 is CASSQGGGEQFF. The CDR3 bases are TGTGCCAGCAGCCAGGGAGGTGGTGAGCAGTTCTTC.

The chain joins TRBV9 to TRBJ1-2; D not certain. Trimming removed 2 bases from V and 4 bases from J, with 9 bases in between. CDR1 SGDLS and CDR2 YYNGEE come from the germline V gene. The CDR3 totals 13 residues. The CDR3 DNA sequence: TGTGCCAGCAGCGTCCCCTCCCTCTATGGCTACACCTTC. It translates to CASSVPSLYGYTF.

V is TRBV3-1 and J is TRBJ2-3; D not resolved. The germline gives CDR1 LGHDT, CDR2 YNNKEL (reference sequence). V was shortened by 0 bases and J by 2 bases, with 6 bases between the two germline ends. The CDR3 consists of 14 residues. The CDR3 nucleotides read TGTGCCAGCAGCCAAGAACCCCCCACAGATACGCAGTATTTT. Amino acids: CASSQEPPTDTQYF.

V and J are TRBV5-7 and TRBJ2-1; D is undetermined. TRBV5-7 is known as an ORF, though its function is uncertain. CDR3 length equals 15 residues. V was cut by 4 bases and J by 0 bases, with 11 bases left in between. CDR3 nucleotides: TGTGCCAGCAGCAGTTTCGCGAGCTCCTACAATGAGCAGTTCTTC. Amino acids: CASSSFASSYNEQFF.

This sequence joins TRBV24-1 and TRBJ2-3; no clear D. The CDR3 contains 12 residues. With 7 bases removed from V and 4 bases from J, the gap between germline ends came to 8 bases. CDR1 and CDR2 from the germline V gene are KGHDR and SFDVKD. CDR3 sequence reads: CATSDVADTQYF. The CDR3 nucleotides are TGTGCCACCAGCGATGTGGCAGATACGCAGTATTTT.

This clonotype appeared a few times. The chain uses TRBV29-1 and TRBJ2-1, with 7 bases identical to TRBD1. CDR1 is SQVTM and CDR2 is ANQGSEA in the germline V gene. The V segment lost 4 bases and the J segment 6 bases; nucleotides outside the gene matches: 6. CDR3 size: 13 residues. This CDR3 reads CSVGGGPRNEQFF. CDR3 DNA sequence: TGCAGCGTTGGAGGGGGCCCACGCAATGAGCAGTTCTTC.

The count of this clonotype is one. The chain has TRBV4-3 and TRBJ2-1; unclear D gene. V was shortened by 1 base and J by 5 bases, with 12 bases between the two germline ends. The CDR3 spans 15 residues. The V gene's germline CDR1 is LGHNA and CDR2 YSLEER. The CDR3 protein is CASSQAEQSNNEQFF. CDR3 in DNA: TGCGCCAGCAGCCAAGCAGAGCAGTCGAACAATGAGCAGTTCTTC.

This clonotype was found once. This chain joins TRBV12-3 or TRBV12-4 and TRBJ2-7; 13 nucleotides agree with TRBD2. This CDR3 comprises 19 residues. V shed 0 bases and J 0 bases; nucleotides not matched to a gene: 8. CDR3 loop: CASSLARTSGGLRSYEQYF. As DNA, the CDR3 is TGTGCCAGCAGTTTAGCGCGGACTAGCGGGGGACTCCGCTCCTACGAGCAGTACTTC.

This chain uses TRBV4-3 with TRBJ2-6; no clear D. V was clipped by 4 bases and J by 4 bases, with 11 bases between them. This CDR3 is 15 amino acids long. Germline CDR1 LGHNA, CDR2 YSLEER. CDR3 bases: TGCGCCAGCAGCCGCGTGCTTGGCGGGGCCAACGTCCTGACTTTC. This gives the protein CASSRVLGGANVLTF.

This clonotype came up once. V gene TRBV20-1 combines with J gene TRBJ2-1; D perhaps matches TRBD1 (6 bases). The germline V gene encodes CDR1 DFQATT and CDR2 SNEGSKA (reference sequence). This CDR3 has 14 amino acids. With 4 bases removed from V and 3 bases from J, the gap between germline ends came to 13 bases. CDR3 protein: CSAKGVGFYNEQFF. The CDR3 DNA reads TGCAGTGCTAAGGGGGTTGGGTTCTACAATGAGCAGTTCTTC.

The rearrangement joins TRBV3-1 to TRBJ2-1; a possible D gene is TRBD2 (5 bases). Trimming shortened V by 7 bases and J by 5 bases, and 9 bases separated the two germline ends. From germline, CDR1 is LGHDT and CDR2 YNNKEL (reference sequence). This CDR3 has 12 amino acids. The CDR3 sequence: CASKRGDNEQFF. CDR3 sequence (DNA): TGTGCCAGCAAACGGGGTGACAATGAGCAGTTCTTC.

The V call is TRBV6-5, the J call TRBJ1-2, with D uncertain. The CDR3 extends over 14 amino acids. Trimming pared 4 bases from V and 3 bases from J, leaving 12 bases between. Germline-derived CDR1 and CDR2 are MNHEY and SVGAGI. CDR3 sequence reads: CASSLTFGDYGYTF. CDR3 DNA: TGTGCCAGCAGTTTGACCTTCGGGGACTATGGCTACACCTTC.

This clonotype was observed a single time. The chain combines TRBV3-1 with TRBJ2-1, with 12 bases aligning to TRBD2. The end of the DNA aligns better with TRBJ2-7, so the J call may be wrong. CDR1 and CDR2 from the germline V gene are LGHDT and YNNKEL (reference sequence). This CDR3 comprises 15 residues. CDR3 in DNA: TGTGCCAGCAGCCATCCGGGACTAGCGGGCAATGAGCAGTACTTC. Residues: CASSHPGLAGNEQYF.

This clonotype appeared a few times. The CDR3 bases are TGTGCCAGCGGGACACTAGCGGGCGGCGAGCAGTACTTC. Translation gives CASGTLAGGEQYF. The rearrangement joins TRBV27 to TRBJ2-5, with 9 bases lining up with TRBD2. The end of the DNA aligns better with TRBJ2-7, so the J call may be wrong. CDR1 is MNHEY, CDR2 SMNVEV, per germline (reference sequence). The CDR3 length is 13 residues.

The chain employs TRBV28 and TRBJ2-4, with TRBD2 identical over 8 bases. Germline-derived CDR1 and CDR2 are MDHEN and SYDVKM. V dropped 8 bases and J dropped 1; count of bases not matched to a gene: 22. The CDR3 contains 20 residues. The CDR3 DNA sequence: TGTGCCAGCCCCCCTGCAACGGGGGGGTCTCCTAGGTTGGCCAAAAACATTCAGTACTTC. The encoded protein is CASPPATGGSPRLAKNIQYF.

This clonotype came up once. The chain recombines TRBV7-9 with TRBJ2-3; either TRBD1 or TRBD2 may supply D (5 bases each). CDR1 and CDR2 (germline): SEHNR, FQNEAQ (reference sequence). V dropped 5 bases and J dropped 9 bases, with 18 bases sitting between them. This CDR3 contains 14 residues. CDR3 DNA sequence: TGTGCCAGCAGCCCCTTAGGGACCGAGCGGACGCAGTATTTT. Amino acid sequence: CASSPLGTERTQYF.

This chain uses TRBV2 with TRBJ1-1, with D hard to call. The length of the CDR3 is 14 residues. Germline V CDR1 and CDR2: SNHLY, FYNNEI. Trimming stripped 4 bases from V and 5 bases from J, with 14 bases between. Here the CDR3 reads CASSGAVEATEAFF. DNA for the CDR3: TGTGCCAGCAGTGGGGCGGTAGAAGCGACTGAAGCTTTCTTT.

The chain is built from TRBV7-2 and TRBJ2-7, with 11 positions matching TRBD2. The CDR3 is 16 amino acids. Germline V gene sequence: CDR1 SGHTA, CDR2 FQGNSA. J lost 0 bases, V lost 5 bases, and 6 bases had no gene match. Written as DNA, the CDR3 is TGTGCCAGCAGCACCCGACTAGCGGGGTTCTCCTACGAGCAGTACTTC. It specifies CASSTRLAGFSYEQYF.

The chain couples TRBV5-1 to TRBJ2-4; 7 nucleotides align to TRBD2. This CDR3 contains 16 residues. Germline lookup yields CDR1 SGHRS and CDR2 YFSETQ. Trimming took 3 bases from V and 13 from J; bases not matched to a gene: 19. This chain's CDR3 is CASSSSGGLLRLEQYF. The CDR3, as DNA: TGCGCCAGCAGCTCCTCCGGGGGGTTACTGAGATTGGAGCAGTACTTC.

The rearrangement links TRBV7-2 to TRBJ1-5; 9 nucleotides agree with TRBD1. Trimming cost V 5 bases and J 6 bases; bases outside gene matches: 11. Germline V gene lookup returns CDR1 SGHTA and CDR2 FQGNSA. The CDR3 is 16 amino acids. The CDR3: CASSTGTGMQGQPQHF. CDR3 sequence (DNA): TGTGCCAGCAGCACTGGGACAGGGATGCAGGGTCAGCCCCAGCATTTT.

The CDR3 bases are TGTGCCAGCACCATACAGGGTGGCAATTCACCCCTCCACTTT. It translates to CASTIQGGNSPLHF. The rearrangement uses TRBV7-2 and TRBJ1-6, with D perhaps TRBD1 (6 bases). This CDR3 contains 14 residues. V lost 7 bases and J lost 7, with 14 bases in between. The V gene's germline CDR1 is SGHTA and CDR2 FQGNSA.

This chain connects TRBV20-1 to TRBJ2-1, with TRBD1 matching over 10 bases. Germline CDR1 DFQATT, CDR2 SNEGSKA (reference sequence). J lost 4 bases, V lost 6 bases, and 9 bases had no gene match. The CDR3 is 15 residues long. CDR3 region: CSADFRDRGYNEQFF. Written as DNA, the CDR3 is TGCAGTGCAGACTTCCGGGACAGGGGATACAATGAGCAGTTCTTC.

As concerns this clonotype: A much bigger clone sits one base away, suggesting this may be a read error. CDR3 amino acids: CSTPGLPHTEQFF. As DNA, the CDR3 is TGCAGCACACCGGGACTCCCCCACACTGAGCAGTTCTTC. The rearrangement joins TRBV20-1 to TRBJ2-1; D may be TRBD2 (6 bases). Germline V lookup: CDR1 DFQATT, CDR2 SNEGSKA (reference sequence). This CDR3 region has 13 residues.

This chain uses TRBV11-1 with TRBJ2-5; D call uncertain. The germline V gene has CDR1 SGHAT and CDR2 FQDESV (reference sequence). V lost 0 bases to trimming and J lost 11 bases, with 13 bases between them. There are 13 residues in the CDR3. CDR3 nucleotide sequence: TGTGCCAGCAGCTTAGCGCCTGGGTTTGAGCAGTACTTC. Amino acids: CASSLAPGFEQYF.

The rearrangement links TRBV20-1 to TRBJ1-1; D remains ambiguous. V lost 6 bases, J lost 11 bases, and 13 bases lay in between. The CDR3 is 10 residues long. Per the germline V gene, CDR1 is DFQATT and CDR2 is SNEGSKA (reference sequence). The DNA of the CDR3 is TGCAGTGCCGTGGATGTAGGGGCTTTCTTT. Translated, it gives CSAVDVGAFF.

The chain recombines TRBV11-2 with TRBJ2-5, with TRBD1 matching 8 bases. The CDR3 is made up of 15 amino acids. Looked up from germline, CDR1 is SGHAT and CDR2 is FQNNGV. J was trimmed by 1 base and V by 7 bases; bases with no gene match: 8. CDR3 sequence reads: CASTTQGEPQETQYF. The DNA of the CDR3 is TGTGCCAGCACGACACAGGGGGAACCCCAAGAGACCCAGTACTTC. The full variable domain, completed using reference TRBV11-2 and TRBJ2-5, is EAGVAQSPRYKIIEKRQSVAFWCNPISGHATLYWYQQILGQGPKLLIQFQNNGVVDDSQLPKDRFSAERLKGVDSTLKIQPAKLEDSAVYLCASTTQGEPQETQYFGPGTRLLVL.

This clonotype was observed a few times. The CDR3 bases are TGCAGTGCTAGAGATCAAGAGTTTTACTACGAGCAGTACTTC. Protein product: CSARDQEFYYEQYF. The rearrangement joins TRBV20-1 to TRBJ2-7; D gene ambiguous. The CDR3 is made up of 14 amino acids. The germline CDR1 and CDR2 sequences are DFQATT and SNEGSKA (reference sequence). V was cut by 0 bases and J by 3 bases, with 12 bases left in between.

The chain couples TRBV3-1 to TRBJ2-7; D possibly matches TRBD1 or TRBD2 (5 bases each). The CDR3 extends over 15 amino acids. Germline CDR1 and CDR2: LGHDT and YNNKEL (reference sequence). Trimming left V 3 bases short and J 0 bases short, with 12 bases between. The CDR3 spells CASSQRAGSSYEQYF. CDR3 coding DNA: TGTGCCAGCAGCCAGAGGGCAGGGAGCTCCTACGAGCAGTACTTC.